A single sample is the source of the 19 T cell receptor beta chains below, sequenced in a study of blood T cells in healthy people across ages. A second PCR, run for about 7 to 11 cycles, used a sample-barcoded 5' primer plus a J-beta primer mix. In TCRdb, the 5' RACE reads were re-called with MiXCR into one record per CDR3 protein. The sample contains hundreds of thousands of distinct CDR3 sequences, over 40% of which appear only once. The sequenced material came from blood. The origin of the receptors is a woman older than 75 in good health.

This clonotype was seen ten or more times. The V gene is TRBV20-1, the J gene TRBJ2-7; D is unresolved. V lost 4 bases to trimming and J lost 4 bases, with 8 bases between them. Germline V gene lookup returns CDR1 DFQATT and CDR2 SNEGSKA (reference sequence). This CDR3 region has 11 residues. CDR3 loop: CSANHRYEQYF. The CDR3 bases are TGCAGTGCTAACCACCGATACGAGCAGTACTTC.

About this clonotype: A much more abundant neighbour one base away suggests this may be a read error. This chain connects TRBV12-3 or TRBV12-4 to TRBJ2-3; 9 bases fit TRBD2. The CDR3 is 18 amino acids. CDR3 DNA: TGTGCCAGCGGTTTCAGGGGCGGGTTTGGCGGGAGGGCCGATACGCAGTATTTT. This gives the protein CASGFRGGFGGRADTQYF.

This clonotype was seen a handful of times. The chain links TRBV30 to TRBJ1-6; 7 nucleotides line up with TRBD1. This CDR3 has 13 amino acids. V gave up 3 bases and J gave up 8 bases; unmatched junction bases: 4. Germline V CDR1 and CDR2: GTSNPN, SVGIG (reference sequence). The CDR3 spells CAWRIQGDSPLHF. The CDR3 DNA sequence: TGTGCCTGGAGGATCCAGGGGGATTCACCCCTCCACTTT.

This clonotype was picked up many times. V usage is TRBV7-2 and J usage is TRBJ1-2, with 10 bases lining up with TRBD1. The V gene end was trimmed by 5 bases and the J gene end by 8 bases; junction bases not matched to a gene: 8. The CDR3 totals 14 residues. Looked up from germline, CDR1 is SGHTA and CDR2 is FQGNSA. The DNA of the CDR3 is TGTGCCAGCAGCAGGACCGGGACAGGGGAGGGCTACACCTTC. Encoded protein: CASSRTGTGEGYTF.

There are many counts of this clonotype. The V and J genes are TRBV6-5 and TRBJ2-7; D gene ambiguous. Germline V gives CDR1 MNHEY, CDR2 SVGAGI. V was shortened by 8 bases and J by 2 bases, with 7 bases between the two germline ends. CDR3 length equals 11 residues. The CDR3 sequence is CASGSPYEQYF. The CDR3 nucleotides read TGTGCCAGCGGTTCGCCCTACGAGCAGTACTTC.

This chain joins TRBV4-1 and TRBJ2-7, with unresolved D. Germline V gene lookup returns CDR1 MGHRA and CDR2 YSYEKL. This CDR3 is built from 14 residues. The V end was cut by 0 bases, the J end by 2 bases, with 8 bases between. The CDR3 nucleotides are TGCGCCAGCAGCCAAGACCGGTGGGCCTACGAGCAGTACTTC. Its protein is CASSQDRWAYEQYF.

In its sample, this clonotype was seen a few times. The chain combines TRBV7-2 with TRBJ2-7; maybe TRBD1 (5 bases). V was cut by 5 bases and J by 4 bases, with 18 bases left in between. The CDR3 consists of 15 residues. Germline CDR1 SGHTA, CDR2 FQGNSA. The CDR3 protein is CASSKTPTGFYEQYF. The CDR3 DNA reads TGTGCCAGCAGCAAAACCCCCACAGGTTTTTACGAGCAGTACTTC. Supplemented by reference TRBV7-2 and TRBJ2-7, the full variable domain reads GAGVSQSPSNKVTEKGKDVELRCDPISGHTALYWYRQSLGQGLEFLIYFQGNSAPDKSGLPSDRFSAERTGGSVSTLTIQRTQQEDSAVYLCASSKTPTGFYEQYFGPGTRLTVT.

The J gene is TRBJ2-7, the V gene TRBV7-3, with TRBD2 as a possible D gene (5 bases). Judging by the DNA end, TRBJ2-5 fits better; the J call may be wrong. The V gene's germline CDR1 is SGHTA and CDR2 FQGTGA. The CDR3 has 14 residues. This CDR3 is CASSLNSGGETQYF. CDR3 bases: TGTGCCAGCAGCTTAAACTCCGGCGGGGAGACCCAGTACTTC.

As for this clonotype: A much larger clonotype is one base distant, so this may be a read error. This rearrangement joins TRBV2 to TRBJ2-7, with D possibly TRBD2 on 5 matching bases. Germline CDR1 reads SNHLY; CDR2 reads FYNNEI. The germline V and J ends were trimmed by 6 bases and 4 bases, with 7 bases remaining between them. The CDR3 covers 11 residues. The CDR3 DNA follows: TGTGCCAGCAGACGAGGGTACGAGCAGTACTTC. Encoded protein: CASRRGYEQYF.

This chain uses TRBV9 with TRBJ2-4; D not certain. The assigned J gene may be wrong: the sequence end matches TRBJ2-5 better. This CDR3 spans 15 amino acids. Germline loops: CDR1 SGDLS, CDR2 YYNGEE. The CDR3 nucleotides read TGTGCCAGCAGCGTAGGGAGTGTAACCCGAGAGACCCAGTACTTC. It encodes CASSVGSVTRETQYF.

This clonotype appeared once. The rearrangement uses TRBV12-3 or TRBV12-4 and TRBJ1-4, with 7 positions matching TRBD1. V lost 8 bases to trimming and J lost 7 bases; unmatched junction nucleotides: 10. The CDR3 loop spans 14 amino acids. CDR3 nucleotides: TGTGCCAGCCTCGGTCAGACAGGGAGTGAAAAACTGTTTTTT. Its translation is CASLGQTGSEKLFF.

The table lists this clonotype with a few counts. The chain joins TRBV30 to TRBJ1-2, with D maybe TRBD1 (5 bases). The CDR3 is made up of 13 amino acids. Trimming took off 2 bases at V and 7 bases at J, with 14 bases between the two ends. CDR1 GTSNPN and CDR2 SVGIG come from the germline V gene (reference sequence). The CDR3 reads CAWSSVPQGGYTF. The CDR3 coding sequence is TGTGCCTGGAGTTCAGTTCCCCAGGGTGGCTACACCTTC.

Comment on this clonotype: Being one base from a much bigger clone, this may be a read error. In nucleotides, the CDR3 is TGTGCCAGCAGTCGCACGCTAGCGACTAGCACAGGTACGCAGTATTTT. It codes for CASSRTLATSTGTQYF. The V and J genes are TRBV28 and TRBJ2-3; 7 nucleotides align to TRBD2. This CDR3 has 16 amino acids. The germline CDR1 and CDR2 sequences are MDHEN and SYDVKM.

This chain connects TRBV7-2 to TRBJ2-7; a possible D gene is TRBD1 (6 bases). Matching the DNA end better, TRBJ2-5 makes the J call doubtful. The CDR3 is 14 residues long. Germline CDR1 reads SGHTA; CDR2 reads FQGNSA. The CDR3, as DNA: TGTGCCAGCAGCCCCCAGGACAGTCGCGAGACCCAGTACTTC. This translates into CASSPQDSRETQYF.

The chain joins TRBV29-1 to TRBJ2-3; D not resolved. This CDR3 region has 12 residues. V lost 1 base and J lost 3, with 5 bases in between. Looked up from germline, CDR1 is SQVTM and CDR2 is ANQGSEA. CDR3 region: CSVEVGTDTQYF. The CDR3 nucleotides are TGCAGCGTTGAAGTGGGGACAGATACGCAGTATTTT.

This clonotype was seen only a few times. It may be a read error: a sequence one base away is much more abundant. The chain has TRBV5-1 and TRBJ1-5; D is uncertain. Germline CDR1 and CDR2: SGHRS and YFSETQ. The CDR3 contains 13 residues. Trimming shortened V by 4 bases and J by 5 bases, and 10 bases separated the two germline ends. The CDR3 spells CASSVEVDQPQHF. CDR3 bases: TGCGCCAGCAGCGTGGAAGTAGATCAGCCCCAGCATTTT.

The V call is TRBV4-1, the J call TRBJ1-2; D is unresolved. The CDR3 spans 17 residues. Trimming pared 1 base from V and 0 bases from J, leaving 15 bases between. The V gene's germline CDR1 is MGHRA and CDR2 YSYEKL. CDR3 bases: TGCGCCAGCAGCCAAGTGACTGAACGGAGGACTAACTATGGCTACACCTTC. Translation: CASSQVTERRTNYGYTF.

This clonotype was detected only once. The genes are TRBV10-3 and TRBJ2-7, with TRBD1 matching over 7 bases. The CDR3 loop spans 14 amino acids. After removal of 8 bases from V and 0 bases from J, the junction contained 7 bases not matched to a gene. Germline V gives CDR1 ENHRY, CDR2 SYGVKD. CDR3 amino acids: CAIRAGDSSYEQYF. CDR3 bases: TGTGCCATCCGAGCCGGGGACAGCTCCTACGAGCAGTACTTC.

This chain joins TRBV7-6 and TRBJ2-3; 8 positions agree with TRBD1. V shed 5 bases and J 2 bases; nucleotides not matched to a gene: 9. The germline CDR1 and CDR2 sequences are SGHVS and FNYEAQ. The CDR3 length is 16 residues. The CDR3 nucleotides are TGTGCCAGCAGCCGCGCAGGGGGCGCAGACACAGATACGCAGTATTTT. Protein product: CASSRAGGADTDTQYF.